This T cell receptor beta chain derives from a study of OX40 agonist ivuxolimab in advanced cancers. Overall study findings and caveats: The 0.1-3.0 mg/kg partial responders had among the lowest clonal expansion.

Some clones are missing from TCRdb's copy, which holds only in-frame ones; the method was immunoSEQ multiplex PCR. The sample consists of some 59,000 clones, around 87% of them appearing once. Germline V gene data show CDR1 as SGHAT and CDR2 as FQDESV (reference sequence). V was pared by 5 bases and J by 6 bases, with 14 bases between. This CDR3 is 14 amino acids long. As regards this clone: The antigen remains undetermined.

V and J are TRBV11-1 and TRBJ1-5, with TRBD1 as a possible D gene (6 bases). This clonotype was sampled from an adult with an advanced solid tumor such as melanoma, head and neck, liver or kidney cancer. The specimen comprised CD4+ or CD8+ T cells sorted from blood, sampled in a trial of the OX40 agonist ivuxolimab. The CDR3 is CASSPRGIGQPQHF. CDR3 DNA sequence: TGTGCCAGCAGCCCCAGGGGAATCGGTCAGCCCCAGCATTTT.